The 32 T cell receptor beta chains below all came from one sample that was sequenced in a study of a mutant IDH1 vaccine in newly diagnosed glioma. Time point denoted: baseline, week 1 (first vaccination visit). Treatment reported: pre-vaccination baseline after standard-of-care therapy. Profiled with immunoSEQ multiplex PCR; TCRdb holds only in-frame clones, not every one. The sample consists of around 92,000 clones, around 90% of them appearing once. The sample consisted of PBMCs, taken from a glioma patient treated with radiotherapy, temozolomide or both. Receptor source: a woman between 50 and 59 years old with glioma.

The V call is TRBV5-1, the J call TRBJ2-2; a possible D gene is TRBD2 (5 bases). The CDR3 length is 15 residues. The ends were cut back, 4 bases at V and 0 bases at J, with 10 bases in the middle. The germline gives CDR1 SGHRS, CDR2 YFSETQ. The DNA of the CDR3 is TGCGCCAGCAGCAGGGAGACTACGAACACCGGGGAGCTGTTTTTT. Translated, it gives CASSRETTNTGELFF.

The rearrangement links TRBV27 to TRBJ1-5, with 8 bases aligning to TRBD1. This CDR3 comprises 16 residues. Germline CDR1 is MNHEY and CDR2 is SMNVEV (reference sequence). Trimming cost V 7 bases and J 5 bases; bases outside gene matches: 13. The CDR3 sequence is CASKPHRGRMHQPQHF. In DNA form, the CDR3 reads TGTGCCAGCAAACCACACAGGGGGAGGATGCATCAGCCCCAGCATTTT.

The chain carries TRBV6-5 and TRBJ2-7, with 7 bases fitting TRBD1. The CDR3 is 15 amino acids. Per the germline V gene, CDR1 is MNHEY and CDR2 is SVGAGI. Unmatched junction bases numbered 7, after V lost 0 bases and J lost 5 bases. Here the CDR3 DNA reads TGTGCCAGCAGTTACTCGGAACAGGGGATCGACGAGCAGTACTTC. Its translation: CASSYSEQGIDEQYF.

A single count supports this clone. The genes are TRBV4-1 and TRBJ1-2; a possible D gene is TRBD1 (5 bases). Trimming removed 1 base at V and 3 bases at J, with 24 bases between. CDR3 length: 19 residues. Per the germline V gene, CDR1 is MGHRA and CDR2 is YSYEKL. The CDR3 loop is CASSQGAKLVWGRDYGYTF. In DNA, the CDR3 is TGCGCCAGCAGCCAAGGAGCCAAATTGGTTTGGGGACGGGACTATGGCTACACCTTC.

The chain has TRBV5-1 and TRBJ1-4, with a possible D match to TRBD1 (6 bases). Trimming took 1 base from V and 2 from J, leaving 12 bases between them. CDR1 and CDR2 from the germline V gene are SGHRS and YFSETQ. The CDR3 runs 16 residues. The CDR3 spells CASSLTGRSTNEKLFF. The CDR3 nucleotides read TGCGCCAGCAGCTTGACAGGGCGATCGACTAATGAAAAACTGTTTTTT.

The chain carries TRBV12-5 and TRBJ2-1; D gene unclear. The germline gives CDR1 LGHNT, CDR2 FRNRAP. The V gene lost 5 bases and the J gene lost 5 bases, with 13 bases spanning the gap. The CDR3 is 14 amino acids. CDR3 DNA sequence: TGTGCTAGTGGTACAGCCACATCCCACAATGAGCAGTTCTTC. Its protein product is CASGTATSHNEQFF.

The V gene is TRBV14, the J gene TRBJ2-4, with 10 bases fitting TRBD1. Germline V gene data show CDR1 as SGHDN and CDR2 as FVKESK. The V and J ends lost 4 bases and 8 bases, in that order; junction bases with no gene match: 8. This CDR3 has 15 residues. The chain's CDR3 is CASSPGQGSRDIQYF. In DNA form, the CDR3 reads TGTGCCAGCAGCCCGGGACAGGGGTCGAGGGACATTCAGTACTTC.

The chain joins TRBV28 to TRBJ1-6; 9 nucleotides line up with TRBD1. The V gene's germline CDR1 is MDHEN and CDR2 SYDVKM. The CDR3 loop spans 16 amino acids. The junction had 13 bases not matched to a gene; V was cut back by 6 bases and J by 10 bases. The CDR3 loop is CASRKPRDREGSPLHF. CDR3 DNA: TGTGCCAGCAGAAAACCTCGGGACAGGGAAGGCTCACCCCTCCACTTT.

The V and J genes are TRBV2 and TRBJ2-3, with 8 bases that match TRBD2. The CDR3 length is 14 residues. V trimming: 6 bases; J trimming: 0 bases; junction bases outside the gene matches: 2. The V gene's germline CDR1 is SNHLY and CDR2 FYNNEI. DNA of the CDR3: TGTGCCAGCAGGGCTAGCGGGAGCACAGATACGCAGTATTTT. Residues: CASRASGSTDTQYF. Full variable domain (remainder filled in from reference TRBV2 and TRBJ2-3): EPEVTQTPSHQVTQMGQEVILRCVPISNHLYFYWYRQILGQKVEFLVSFYNNEISEKSEIFDDQFSVERPDGSNFTLKIRSTKLEDSAMYFCASRASGSTDTQYFGPGTRLTVL.

The count of this clone is one. Relative to the germline gene, one junction end is altered; a read error may explain this. V is TRBV7-7 and J is TRBJ2-2; possible D gene TRBD2, 6 bases. The CDR3 has 15 amino acids. Germline V gene sequence: CDR1 SSHAT, CDR2 FNYEAQ (reference sequence). The CDR3 reads CASSLTGANTGELFF. CDR3 coding DNA: TGTGCTAGCAGCTTAACGGGGGCGAACACCGGGGAGCTGTTTTTT.

The chain has TRBV19 and TRBJ2-5; 9 nucleotides line up with TRBD1. The V gene's germline CDR1 is LNHDA and CDR2 SQIVND (reference sequence). With V trimmed by 6 bases and J by 5 bases, 13 bases remained unmatched. This CDR3 has 16 residues. The CDR3 here is CASRSGDREGWETQYF. CDR3 DNA sequence: TGTGCCAGTAGATCGGGGGACAGGGAAGGTTGGGAGACCCAGTACTTC.

The chain recombines TRBV5-5 with TRBJ1-2; D might be TRBD1 (6 bases). The V gene lost 2 bases and the J gene lost 4 bases, with 15 bases spanning the gap. CDR3 size: 15 residues. Germline values: CDR1 SGHKS, CDR2 YYEKEE (reference sequence). CDR3 residues: CASSLAQGTGYGYTF. In DNA, the CDR3 is TGTGCCAGCAGCTTAGCGCAGGGGACCGGCTATGGCTACACCTTC.

V gene TRBV29-1 combines with J gene TRBJ2-5, with 8 bases aligning to TRBD1. The CDR3 spans 14 residues. CDR1 SQVTM and CDR2 ANQGSEA come from the germline V gene. Germline trimming cut 4 bases from V and 4 bases from J; bases unmatched to any gene: 8. Here the CDR3 DNA reads TGCAGCGTTGCTAGGGACAGGAGAGGAGAGACCCAGTACTTC. This encodes CSVARDRRGETQYF.

This chain joins TRBV27 and TRBJ1-2, with TRBD1 identical over 10 bases. This CDR3 is 15 amino acids long. Unmatched junction bases numbered 7, after V lost 5 bases and J lost 4 bases. Per germline, CDR1 MNHEY and CDR2 SMNVEV (reference sequence). The chain's CDR3 is CASSQTGGRVYGYTF. The CDR3 coding sequence is TGTGCCAGCAGTCAGACAGGGGGCAGAGTCTATGGCTACACCTTC.

The genes are TRBV5-8 and TRBJ2-3, with D uncertain. CDR1 is SGHTS and CDR2 is YDEGEE in the germline V gene. Trimming removed 3 bases at V and 2 bases at J, with 13 bases between. The CDR3 contains 15 residues. CDR3 coding DNA: TGTGCCAGCAGCTCTTTGGCTGGCTACACAGATACGCAGTATTTT. Encoded protein: CASSSLAGYTDTQYF.

V gene TRBV6-5 combines with J gene TRBJ2-7, with TRBD2 matching 8 bases. This CDR3 contains 15 residues. Trimming removed 4 bases from V and 3 bases from J; junction bases left unmatched: 8. Germline loops: CDR1 MNHEY, CDR2 SVGAGI. The CDR3 sequence is CASSSQAGAGYEQYF. CDR3 DNA sequence: TGTGCCAGCAGTTCCCAAGCGGGAGCTGGCTACGAGCAGTACTTC.

The chain has TRBV10-1 and TRBJ2-1, with a weak D call TRBD2 (5 bases). This CDR3 has 13 residues. Germline V lookup: CDR1 WNHNN, CDR2 SYGVQD (reference sequence). The V gene lost 2 bases and the J gene lost 10 bases, with 12 bases spanning the gap. Written as DNA, the CDR3 is TGCGCCAGCAGTGAGGGGGAGTTGAGAGAGCAGTTCTTC. This encodes CASSEGELREQFF.

CDR3 DNA sequence: TGTGCCAGCAGCTTACCTAGCGGGAGTTATGAGACCCAGTACTTC. Its protein product is CASSLPSGSYETQYF. This chain joins TRBV7-9 and TRBJ2-5; 10 bases are shared with TRBD2. V lost 2 bases and J lost 5; bases outside the gene matches: 5. The CDR3 contains 15 residues. Looked up from germline, CDR1 is SEHNR and CDR2 is FQNEAQ (reference sequence).

V is TRBV10-3 and J is TRBJ1-5, with D perhaps matching TRBD1 (6 bases). V lost 3 bases, J lost 4 bases, and 19 bases lay in between. This CDR3 is built from 17 residues. Germline V gene lookup returns CDR1 ENHRY and CDR2 SYGVKD. The CDR3 loop reads CAISDPSPGEGNQPQHF. The CDR3 DNA reads as TGTGCCATCAGTGACCCGTCACCAGGGGAGGGGAATCAGCCCCAGCATTTT.

The chain links TRBV5-1 to TRBJ1-1; no clear D. Germline lookup yields CDR1 SGHRS and CDR2 YFSETQ. This CDR3 spans 14 amino acids. Between the trimmed V and J ends, which lost 0 bases and 1 base, there was a span of 7 bases. The DNA for the CDR3 is TGCGCCAGCAGCTTGGATCAGGCGAACACTGAAGCTTTCTTT. Protein: CASSLDQANTEAFF. Full variable domain (missing parts from reference TRBV5-1 and TRBJ1-1): KAGVTQTPRYLIKTRGQQVTLSCSPISGHRSVSWYQQTPGQGLQFLFEYFSETQRNKGNFPGRFSGRQFSNSRSEMNVSTLELGDSALYLCASSLDQANTEAFFGQGTRLTVV.

The rearrangement uses TRBV5-6 and TRBJ1-1; TRBD1 is a possible D gene (5 bases). Deletions cut 2 bases from V and 5 bases from J, with 10 bases between. Germline loops: CDR1 SGHDT, CDR2 YYEEEE. This CDR3 spans 13 amino acids. The CDR3 bases are TGTGCCAGCAGCTTTGGGGGGGATACTGAAGCTTTCTTT. Protein sequence: CASSFGGDTEAFF.

V is TRBV7-9 and J is TRBJ1-6; 12 bases agree with TRBD1. Germline-derived CDR1 and CDR2 are SEHNR and FQNEAQ (reference sequence). V lost 5 bases to trimming and J lost 6 bases; unmatched junction nucleotides: 11. CDR3 length: 18 residues. CDR3 DNA: TGTGCCAGCAGCCCACCACAGGGACAGGGGGCGGCTAATTCACCCCTCCACTTT. This sequence encodes CASSPPQGQGAANSPLHF.

The chain links TRBV5-1 to TRBJ1-1; 7 bases match TRBD1. Germline CDR1 is SGHRS and CDR2 is YFSETQ. The junction had 5 bases not matched to a gene; V was cut back by 0 bases and J by 3 bases. CDR3 length: 15 amino acids. As DNA, the CDR3 is TGCGCCAGCAGCTTGGTGCCAGGGGGGTACACTGAAGCTTTCTTT. It encodes CASSLVPGGYTEAFF.

The rearrangement links TRBV7-3 to TRBJ2-3; D not certain. Germline V gene data show CDR1 as SGHTA and CDR2 as FQGTGA. This CDR3 region has 13 residues. The ends were cut back, 2 bases at V and 3 bases at J, with 6 bases in the middle. The CDR3 nucleotides are TGTGCCAGCAGCTTATTTGGGACAGATACGCAGTATTTT. Translating gives CASSLFGTDTQYF.

The rearrangement joins TRBV27 to TRBJ1-4, with unresolved D. The CDR3 is made up of 16 amino acids. Trimming removed 6 bases at V and 8 bases at J, with 22 bases between. CDR1 is MNHEY, CDR2 SMNVEV, per germline (reference sequence). The DNA for the CDR3 is TGTGCCAGCAGGAATAGGCTAAATCGGTCTGGAGAAAAACTGTTTTTT. It is translated as CASRNRLNRSGEKLFF.

This chain connects TRBV7-3 to TRBJ2-2; 10 positions match TRBD2. V was pared by 5 bases and J by 6 bases, with 9 bases of the junction left unmatched. This CDR3 has 16 residues. Germline V gene lookup returns CDR1 SGHTA and CDR2 FQGTGA. CDR3 DNA sequence: TGTGCCAGCAGCGGCGCCGGGACTAGCGTGCCCGGGGAGCTGTTTTTT. Translating gives CASSGAGTSVPGELFF.

This clone was observed a few times. The genes are TRBV5-6 and TRBJ1-1; D remains unclear. The V end lost 0 bases, the J end lost 3 bases, and 6 bases lay between the germline ends. Germline CDR1 SGHDT, CDR2 YYEEEE. The CDR3 has 13 amino acids. CDR3: CASSLVGYTEAFF. The DNA of the CDR3 is TGTGCCAGCAGCTTGGTTGGTTACACTGAAGCTTTCTTT. Filled out from reference TRBV5-6 and TRBJ1-1, the complete variable domain reads DAGVTQSPTHLIKTRGQQVTLRCSPKSGHDTVSWYQQALGQGPQFIFQYYEEEERQRGNFPDRFSGHQFPNYSSELNVNALLLGDSALYLCASSLVGYTEAFFGQGTRLTVV.

This clone occurred a few times. The gene calls are TRBV7-9 and TRBJ1-2; the D gene is possibly TRBD1 (6 bases). Deletions cut 3 bases from V and 8 bases from J, with 13 bases between. CDR1 is SEHNR and CDR2 is FQNEAQ in the germline V gene (reference sequence). CDR3 length equals 13 residues. CDR3: CASSFRGLGGYTF. DNA of the CDR3: TGTGCCAGCAGCTTCAGGGGCCTTGGGGGCTACACCTTC.

The chain combines TRBV9 with TRBJ2-1; 7 nucleotides match TRBD2. The CDR3 consists of 15 residues. J gave up 7 bases and V 2 bases, and 9 bases lay outside the gene matches. The germline CDR1 and CDR2 sequences are SGDLS and YYNGEE. CDR3 protein: CASSVGGTLYNEQFF. The CDR3, as DNA: TGTGCCAGCAGCGTGGGAGGGACCCTTTATAATGAGCAGTTCTTC.

This chain connects TRBV5-4 to TRBJ2-1, with TRBD2 matching over 14 bases. This CDR3 has 18 amino acids. CDR1 and CDR2 (germline): SGHNT, YYREEE (reference sequence). V lost 2 bases and J lost 9; bases outside the gene matches: 13. The CDR3 sequence: CASSFGGGGLAGASEQFF. CDR3 DNA sequence: TGTGCCAGCAGCTTCGGAGGGGGGGGACTAGCGGGAGCTAGTGAGCAGTTCTTC. The variable domain in full, completed from reference TRBV5-4 and TRBJ2-1, reads ETGVTQSPTHLIKTRGQQVTLRCSSQSGHNTVSWYQQALGQGPQFIFQYYREEENGRGNFPPRFSGLQFPNYSSELNVNALELDDSALYLCASSFGGGGLAGASEQFFGPGTRLTVL.

This clone appeared a single time. V usage is TRBV14 and J usage is TRBJ2-7; 12 bases are shared with TRBD2. CDR3 length: 15 amino acids. The germline V gene has CDR1 SGHDN and CDR2 FVKESK. J lost 5 bases, V lost 4 bases, and 6 bases had no gene match. The chain's CDR3 is CASSPGLAGFHEQYF. In nucleotides, the CDR3 is TGTGCCAGCAGCCCAGGACTAGCGGGATTCCACGAGCAGTACTTC.

DNA of the CDR3: TGTGCCAGCCGCCAGGGGGCCCACAATGAGCAGTTCTTC. Protein: CASRQGAHNEQFF. The chain couples TRBV6-1 to TRBJ2-1; 8 nucleotides agree with TRBD1. The CDR3 runs to 13 residues. Per germline, CDR1 MNHNS and CDR2 SASEGT. J lost 5 bases, V lost 8 bases, and 5 bases had no gene match.